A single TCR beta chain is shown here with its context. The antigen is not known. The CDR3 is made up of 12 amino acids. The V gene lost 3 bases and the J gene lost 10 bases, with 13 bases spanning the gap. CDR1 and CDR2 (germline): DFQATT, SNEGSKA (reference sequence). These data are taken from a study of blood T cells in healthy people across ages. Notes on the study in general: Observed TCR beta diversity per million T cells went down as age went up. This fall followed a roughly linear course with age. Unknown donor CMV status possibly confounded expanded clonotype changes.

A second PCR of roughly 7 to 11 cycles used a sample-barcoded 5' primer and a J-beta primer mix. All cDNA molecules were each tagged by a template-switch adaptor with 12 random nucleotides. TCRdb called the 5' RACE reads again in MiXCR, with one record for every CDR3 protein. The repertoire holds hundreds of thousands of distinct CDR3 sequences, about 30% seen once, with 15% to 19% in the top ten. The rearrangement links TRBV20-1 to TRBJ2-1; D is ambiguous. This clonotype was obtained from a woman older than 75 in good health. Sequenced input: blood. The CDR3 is CSASTVCYEQFF. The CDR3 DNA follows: TGCAGTGCTAGTACAGTTTGCTACGAGCAGTTCTTC.